What follows describes a single T cell receptor beta chain. Its matching antigen is unknown. Produced via immunoSEQ multiplex PCR; TCRdb's table is partial and in-frame only. The sample carries some 63,000 clones, roughly 90% recorded once. These data belong to a study of cytomegalovirus exposure and HLA in healthy donors. On the study more broadly: The 500 to 850 first-cohort repertoires and the approximately 110 validation repertoires shared the same platform, a later analysis reported. Study-level findings and limits: Rare TCR sequences dominated, though some public TCRs recurred in many donors.

Trimming removed 5 bases from V and 6 bases from J; junction bases left unmatched: 13. CDR1 and CDR2 from the germline V gene are PRHDT and FYEKMQ (reference sequence). The CDR3 is 17 residues long. The sequence was collected from a woman aged 18-29 years in good health and CMV-seronegative. This chain uses TRBV13 with TRBJ2-1, with 10 positions matching TRBD1. Sequenced input: PBMCs. For the CDR3, the DNA is TGTGCCAGCAGCCCTCACCCACCGGGACAGGGGACCAATGAGCAGTTCTTC. The encoded protein is CASSPHPPGQGTNEQFF.